These 14 T cell receptor beta chains were all obtained from the same sample, sequenced in a study of T cells after yellow fever vaccination. Each CDR3 protein is one row after TCRdb ran MiXCR on the 5' RACE reads. Counted here are some 340,000 distinct CDR3 sequences, around a tenth occurring once; the ten biggest clones make up 3% to 3.5%. The input for sequencing was CD4+ T cells sorted from PBMCs, taken 45 days after the yellow fever booster vaccination. The receptors shown here come from a man aged 18 to 30 who received the YFV17D yellow fever vaccine.

The DNA of the CDR3 is TGTGCCAGCAGCCAAGGTGGAGGGCGGAACTATGGCTACACCTTC. Amino acid sequence: CASSQGGGRNYGYTF. This rearrangement joins TRBV3-1 to TRBJ1-2; D unclear. The germline gives CDR1 LGHDT, CDR2 YNNKEL (reference sequence). V was shortened by 1 base and J by 2 bases, with 11 bases between the two germline ends. The CDR3 spans 15 residues.

This clonotype was seen a few times. The rearrangement links TRBV5-1 to TRBJ1-1, with 7 bases that match TRBD1. The germline gives CDR1 SGHRS, CDR2 YFSETQ. The CDR3 covers 16 residues. The junction had 13 bases not matched to a gene; V was cut back by 4 bases and J by 4 bases. In DNA, the CDR3 is TGCGCCAGCAGCCTCAGGGGACAGCTTAAGGGCACTGAAGCTTTCTTT. Its protein is CASSLRGQLKGTEAFF.

This clonotype has more than one count but fewer than ten. The chain employs TRBV30 and TRBJ1-5; D gene unclear. The V gene's germline CDR1 is GTSNPN and CDR2 SVGIG (reference sequence). Between the trimmed V and J ends, which lost 2 bases and 8 bases, there was a span of 16 bases. CDR3 length: 14 amino acids. The CDR3 reads CAWSTATMKKPQHF. The CDR3 DNA follows: TGTGCCTGGAGTACAGCCACTATGAAGAAGCCCCAGCATTTT.

The table lists this clonotype with many counts. CDR3 in amino acids: CASSSEYGYTF. The CDR3 region has the DNA TGTGCCAGCAGTTCAGAATATGGCTACACCTTC. J is TRBJ1-2 and V is TRBV6-2 or TRBV6-3; D uncertain. Deletions cut 4 bases from V and 5 bases from J, with 5 bases between. The germline CDR1 and CDR2 sequences are MNHEY and SVGEGT. The length of the CDR3 is 11 residues.

V is TRBV6-5 and J is TRBJ1-6; D is possibly TRBD1 (5 bases). V was cut by 7 bases and J by 9 bases, with 13 bases left in between. The CDR3 runs 13 residues. CDR1 is MNHEY, CDR2 SVGAGI, per germline. CDR3 sequence: CASTWRGVSPLHF. CDR3 coding DNA: TGTGCCAGCACCTGGAGGGGAGTTTCACCCCTCCACTTT.

The V gene is TRBV7-9, the J gene TRBJ1-1, with TRBD1 matching over 10 bases. Germline CDR1 is SEHNR and CDR2 is FQNEAQ (reference sequence). The CDR3 length is 15 residues. V lost 3 bases and J lost 4; bases outside the gene matches: 5. CDR3 sequence (DNA): TGTGCCAGCAGCTTCGGGGACAGGGGCCTCACTGAAGCTTTCTTT. It is translated as CASSFGDRGLTEAFF. The whole variable domain, remainder taken from reference TRBV7-9 and TRBJ1-1, is DTGVSQNPRHKITKRGQNVTFRCDPISEHNRLYWYRQTLGQGPEFLTYFQNEAQLEKSRLLSDRFSAERPKGSFSTLEIQRTEQGDSAMYLCASSFGDRGLTEAFFGQGTRLTVV.

The chain is built from TRBV28 and TRBJ2-7, with D perhaps being TRBD1 or TRBD2 (5 bases each). CDR3 length: 15 amino acids. Germline lookup yields CDR1 MDHEN and CDR2 SYDVKM. V lost 4 bases to trimming and J lost 7 bases, with 20 bases between them. In DNA form, the CDR3 reads TGTGCCAGCAGTTCCCGAGGGGTGGGCTTGGGTGAGCAGTACGTC. Translating gives CASSSRGVGLGEQYV.

This sequence joins TRBV4-2 and TRBJ2-5; a possible D gene is TRBD2 (5 bases). The CDR3 contains 12 residues. V was clipped by 0 bases and J by 7 bases, with 6 bases between them. CDR1 is LGHNA and CDR2 is YNFKEQ in the germline V gene. The CDR3 DNA follows: TGTGCCAGCAGCCAAGATGGGAGGACCCAGTACTTC. This encodes CASSQDGRTQYF.

The rearrangement links TRBV5-5 to TRBJ1-2; D call uncertain. V dropped 3 bases and J dropped 3 bases, with 18 bases sitting between them. The CDR3 has 16 residues. Germline-derived CDR1 and CDR2 are SGHKS and YYEKEE (reference sequence). Here the CDR3 DNA reads TGTGCCAGCAGCTGGCGGAGGGCCCAAGCCTACTATGGCTACACCTTC. This sequence encodes CASSWRRAQAYYGYTF.

The rearrangement links TRBV6-5 to TRBJ1-2; D is possibly TRBD1 (6 bases). There are 15 residues in the CDR3. V lost 7 bases and J 5 bases, leaving 20 bases between the germline ends. Looked up from germline, CDR1 is MNHEY and CDR2 is SVGAGI. The CDR3 loop reads CASTLRGQPGYGYTF. DNA for the CDR3: TGTGCCAGCACCCTGCGTGGACAGCCAGGTTATGGCTACACCTTC.

V usage is TRBV7-2 and J usage is TRBJ2-2, with D perhaps matching TRBD1 (6 bases). In germline, CDR1 is SGHTA, CDR2 FQGNSA. There are 16 residues in the CDR3. V was pared by 1 base and J by 2 bases, with 11 bases between. CDR3 in DNA: TGTGCCAGCAGCTTAGGGGGGACACGTAACACCGGGGAGCTGTTTTTT. It encodes CASSLGGTRNTGELFF.

This clonotype came up a few times. V gene TRBV6-1 combines with J gene TRBJ2-2; 7 nucleotides line up with TRBD2. This CDR3 is built from 14 residues. Per germline, CDR1 MNHNS and CDR2 SASEGT. The trim removed 4 bases at V and 6 bases at J, leaving 5 bases unmatched. The CDR3 reads CASSARTRSGELFF. In DNA, the CDR3 is TGTGCCAGCAGTGCCAGGACTAGGTCCGGGGAGCTGTTTTTT.

In its sample, this clonotype was seen many times. The chain uses TRBV2 and TRBJ2-3, with no clear D. V lost 3 bases to trimming and J lost 4 bases, with 11 bases between them. The CDR3 is 14 residues long. Germline-derived CDR1 and CDR2 are SNHLY and FYNNEI. The CDR3 sequence: CASSDTLNPDTQYF. CDR3 nucleotides: TGTGCCAGCAGTGACACTCTGAATCCAGATACGCAGTATTTT.

Ten or more counts support this clonotype. The rearrangement uses TRBV6-1 and TRBJ1-5, with D tentatively TRBD1 (5 bases). Per the germline V gene, CDR1 is MNHNS and CDR2 is SASEGT. This CDR3 spans 15 amino acids. V was clipped by 6 bases and J by 7 bases, with 19 bases between them. CDR3 nucleotides: TGTGCCAGCAGGACTGACAGACGATTTGCCCAGCCCCAGCATTTT. Protein sequence: CASRTDRRFAQPQHF.